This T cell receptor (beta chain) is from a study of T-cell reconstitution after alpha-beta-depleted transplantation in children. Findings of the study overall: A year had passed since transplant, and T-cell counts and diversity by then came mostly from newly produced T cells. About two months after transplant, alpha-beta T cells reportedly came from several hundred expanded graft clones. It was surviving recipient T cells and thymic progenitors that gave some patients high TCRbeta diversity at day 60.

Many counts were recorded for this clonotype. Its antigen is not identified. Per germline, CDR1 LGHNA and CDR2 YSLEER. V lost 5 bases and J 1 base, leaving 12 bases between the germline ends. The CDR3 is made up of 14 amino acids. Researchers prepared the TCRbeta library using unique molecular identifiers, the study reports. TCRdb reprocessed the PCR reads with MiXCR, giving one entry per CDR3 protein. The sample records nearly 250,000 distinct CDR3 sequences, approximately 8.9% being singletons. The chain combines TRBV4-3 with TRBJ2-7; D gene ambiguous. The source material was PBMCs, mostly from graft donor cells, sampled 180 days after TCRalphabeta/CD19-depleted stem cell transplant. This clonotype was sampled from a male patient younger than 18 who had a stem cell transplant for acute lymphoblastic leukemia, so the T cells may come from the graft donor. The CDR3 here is CASSEAAPSYEQYF. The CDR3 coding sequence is TGCGCCAGCAGCGAGGCAGCTCCTTCCTACGAGCAGTACTTC.